This TCR beta chain was recovered during a study of T cells in Graves' hyperthyroidism and ophthalmopathy. With 0 bases removed from V and 3 bases from J, the gap between germline ends came to 18 bases. The CDR3 sequence is 17 residues long. Germline lookup yields CDR1 LGHNA and CDR2 YNFKEQ. RNA transcripts provided the source from which TCR beta CDR3 regions were amplified. HTBI primers were employed in a first-round RT-PCR of the TCR CDR3. TCRdb itself ran the multiplex PCR reads through MiXCR, one entry per CDR3 protein. Of about 360,000 distinct CDR3 sequences in the sample, about 12% are singletons; the top ten hold 9.2%.

Sequencing used blood. This clonotype originated in a woman aged 18-29 years with Graves' hyperthyroidism. The J gene is TRBJ2-7, the V gene TRBV4-2; no firm D call. The CDR3 loop reads CASSQDSNTLYDYEQYF. The CDR3 bases are TGTGCCAGCAGCCAAGATTCCAACACCTTGTACGACTACGAGCAGTACTTC.